This TCR beta chain was sequenced for a study of technical replicates of blood from a few donors. Clones were sequenced by immunoSEQ multiplex PCR, and TCRdb holds only the in-frame ones, with some missing. The sample has roughly 60,000 clones, approximately 86% seen once. There are 16 residues in the CDR3. After removal of 0 bases from V and 7 bases from J, the junction contained 6 bases not matched to a gene. Per germline, CDR1 MNHEY and CDR2 SVGAGI. The sequenced sample was PBMCs. The V and J genes are TRBV6-5 and TRBJ2-3, with 11 bases that match TRBD2. This TCR was sampled from a human donor in good health. Some clones in this sample may be carry-over from other donors' samples. CDR3 bases: TGTGCCAGCAGTTACTCCGCGACTAGCGGGAAAAATACGCAGTATTTT. Its translation: CASSYSATSGKNTQYF.